The 29 T cell receptor beta chains below come from one sample, sequenced in a study of CD8 T cells in Susac syndrome. After extraction with the RNeasy kit, about 0.5 to 1 ug of the RNA was reverse transcribed using random hexamers. TCRdb reprocessed the immunoSEQ multiplex PCR reads via MiXCR and lists one record per CDR3 protein. The data contain 140,000 to 150,000 distinct CDR3 sequences, roughly 96% of them singletons. The specimen was CD4+ T cells from PBMCs. The receptors were sampled from a human donor with multiple sclerosis.

The genes are TRBV7-2 and TRBJ2-3, with 7 bases that match TRBD2. This CDR3 has 14 residues. V lost 5 bases to trimming and J lost 1 base; unmatched junction nucleotides: 3. CDR1 is SGHTA, CDR2 FQGNSA, per germline. CDR3 DNA sequence: TGTGCCAGCAGCATAAGCGGGGGCACAGATACGCAGTATTTT. This codes for CASSISGGTDTQYF.

The CDR3 sequence: CAWKHGEKLFF. CDR3 DNA: TGTGCCTGGAAACACGGTGAAAAACTGTTTTTT. The V call is TRBV30, the J call TRBJ1-4; the D is unclear. Germline values: CDR1 GTSNPN, CDR2 SVGIG (reference sequence). Trimming took off 4 bases at V and 7 bases at J, with 7 bases between the two ends. CDR3 length: 11 amino acids.

This clonotype was recorded a few times. The V gene is TRBV7-2, the J gene TRBJ1-5; D is possibly TRBD1 (5 bases). The germline gives CDR1 SGHTA, CDR2 FQGNSA. This CDR3 spans 16 amino acids. Trimming pared 4 bases from V and 3 bases from J, leaving 16 bases between. CDR3 in DNA: TGTGCCAGCAGCTCCCAAGGGGCTGGCTTCAATCAGCCCCAGCATTTT. This gives the protein CASSSQGAGFNQPQHF.

The V and J genes are TRBV19 and TRBJ2-1; D may match TRBD1 or TRBD2 (6 bases each). Germline V gives CDR1 LNHDA, CDR2 SQIVND (reference sequence). V gave up 11 bases and J gave up 9 bases, with 20 bases separating them. There are 13 residues in the CDR3. CDR3 coding DNA: TGTGCCTCAGGGGAGGCCCTGGGAGTTGAGCAGTTCTTC. Translation gives CASGEALGVEQFF.

The rearrangement uses TRBV5-1 and TRBJ2-5, with 11 bases that match TRBD2. The germline V gene encodes CDR1 SGHRS and CDR2 YFSETQ. Trimming cost V 4 bases and J 2 bases; bases outside gene matches: 4. The CDR3 has 15 residues. CDR3 DNA sequence: TGCGCCAGCAGCCCGGGACTAGCGGCTCAAGAGACCCAGTACTTC. This gives the protein CASSPGLAAQETQYF.

The rearrangement links TRBV14 to TRBJ2-7; the D is unclear. The germline V gene encodes CDR1 SGHDN and CDR2 FVKESK. The V end was cut by 0 bases, the J end by 2 bases, with 11 bases between. The CDR3 sequence is 15 residues long. The CDR3 coding sequence is TGTGCCAGCAGCCAAGAATTGGGCAGAACCTACGAGCAGTACTTC. Translated: CASSQELGRTYEQYF.

Here the CDR3 DNA reads TGTGCCAGCAGTCGGGACAGGGGAGCCTACGAGCAGTACTTC. Translated: CASSRDRGAYEQYF. This chain links TRBV27 with TRBJ2-7; 10 bases match TRBD1. Germline loops: CDR1 MNHEY, CDR2 SMNVEV (reference sequence). The CDR3 runs 14 residues. Trimming at V came to 5 bases and at J to 2 bases, leaving 3 bases not matched to a gene.

This clonotype was seen a handful of times. V gene TRBV4-1 combines with J gene TRBJ1-5, with D possibly matching TRBD1 (6 bases). The CDR3 is made up of 14 amino acids. Germline lookup yields CDR1 MGHRA and CDR2 YSYEKL. The V and J ends lost 0 bases and 7 bases respectively, with 10 bases between them. This chain's CDR3 is CASSQDRGIQPQHF. The CDR3 nucleotides read TGCGCCAGCAGCCAAGACAGGGGCATCCAGCCCCAGCATTTT.

This chain joins TRBV6-1 and TRBJ1-5; D gene unclear. The V gene's germline CDR1 is MNHNS and CDR2 SASEGT. The V gene lost 0 bases and the J gene lost 0 bases, with 15 bases spanning the gap. This CDR3 spans 18 amino acids. The chain's CDR3 is CASSEAASSEYSNQPQHF. The CDR3 DNA reads TGTGCCAGCAGTGAAGCGGCGTCTAGTGAGTATAGCAATCAGCCCCAGCATTTT.

The rearrangement links TRBV20-1 to TRBJ2-3; D gene uncertain. CDR3 length equals 14 residues. Germline V gene sequence: CDR1 DFQATT, CDR2 SNEGSKA (reference sequence). Trimming pared 3 bases from V and 2 bases from J, leaving 12 bases between. The CDR3 DNA follows: TGCAGTGCTAGTGGCCGGAAATCCACAGATACGCAGTATTTT. Protein: CSASGRKSTDTQYF.

This CDR3 is CASRFSTDFSEPQHF. The CDR3 nucleotides read TGCGCCAGCAGATTTAGCACTGACTTCAGTGAGCCCCAGCATTTT. The V gene is TRBV5-1, the J gene TRBJ1-5; unclear D gene. Trimming shortened V by 5 bases and J by 8 bases, and 20 bases separated the two germline ends. Per the germline V gene, CDR1 is SGHRS and CDR2 is YFSETQ. CDR3 length equals 15 residues.

The J gene is TRBJ2-3, the V gene TRBV24-1, with 8 bases aligning to TRBD2. Germline V lookup: CDR1 KGHDR, CDR2 SFDVKD. V trimming: 4 bases; J trimming: 0 bases; junction bases outside the gene matches: 5. This CDR3 has 16 amino acids. CDR3 sequence: CATSDNSGASTDTQYF. The DNA of the CDR3 is TGTGCCACCAGTGACAATAGCGGGGCTAGCACAGATACGCAGTATTTT.

This clonotype has only one observation. This chain uses TRBV9 with TRBJ2-2, with TRBD1 matching 9 bases. Germline trimming cut 0 bases from V and 9 bases from J; bases unmatched to any gene: 6. There are 15 residues in the CDR3. The germline gives CDR1 SGDLS, CDR2 YYNGEE. The CDR3 region is CASSVVGTGSRELFF. CDR3 bases: TGTGCCAGCAGCGTAGTAGGGACAGGGTCTCGGGAGCTGTTTTTT.

The chain is built from TRBV18 and TRBJ2-1, with 7 nucleotides matching TRBD1. This CDR3 has 12 amino acids. V lost 4 bases to trimming and J lost 10 bases; unmatched junction nucleotides: 4. Germline V lookup: CDR1 KGHSH, CDR2 LQKENI. The CDR3 protein is CASSLTRGEQFF. CDR3 bases: TGTGCCAGCTCACTAACCAGGGGGGAGCAGTTCTTC.

The chain employs TRBV3-1 and TRBJ1-5, with 7 bases fitting TRBD1. CDR1 and CDR2 from the germline V gene are LGHDT and YNNKEL (reference sequence). V lost 4 bases, J lost 3 bases, and 3 bases stayed unmatched. The CDR3 runs to 14 residues. The CDR3 protein is CASSPGTVNQPQHF. CDR3 nucleotide sequence: TGTGCCAGCAGCCCCGGGACAGTCAATCAGCCCCAGCATTTT.

V usage is TRBV15 and J usage is TRBJ2-3; 7 bases are shared with TRBD2. The germline CDR1 and CDR2 sequences are LNHNV and YYDKDF (reference sequence). Losses at the gene ends were 0 bases for V and 4 bases for J; bases not matched to a gene: 4. The CDR3 is 15 amino acids. DNA of the CDR3: TGTGCCACCAGCAGAGATCGCGGGAGCTCAGATACGCAGTATTTT. It translates to CATSRDRGSSDTQYF.

This chain uses TRBV6-1 with TRBJ2-7; D unresolved. From germline, CDR1 is MNHNS and CDR2 SASEGT. This CDR3 is built from 12 residues. The ends were cut back, 3 bases at V and 7 bases at J, with 10 bases in the middle. CDR3 protein: CASSDISLEQYF. Written as DNA, the CDR3 is TGTGCCAGCAGTGATATCAGCCTGGAGCAGTACTTC.

This clonotype was found a few times. V usage is TRBV6-1 and J usage is TRBJ2-3; D is possibly TRBD2 (6 bases). The CDR3 runs to 16 residues. The V gene lost 5 bases and the J gene lost 4 bases, with 19 bases spanning the gap. Germline CDR1 and CDR2: MNHNS and SASEGT. The CDR3 spells CASSTPRRGASDTQYF. The DNA for the CDR3 is TGTGCCAGCAGTACCCCTAGGAGGGGCGCGTCAGATACGCAGTATTTT.

This chain connects TRBV5-4 to TRBJ1-2; D is ambiguous. From germline, CDR1 is SGHNT and CDR2 YYREEE (reference sequence). V was cut by 0 bases and J by 6 bases, with 12 bases left in between. The CDR3 sequence is 14 residues long. This CDR3 reads CASSLAGDGNGYTF. The CDR3 DNA reads as TGTGCCAGCAGCTTGGCCGGCGATGGGAATGGCTACACCTTC. The variable domain in full, completed from reference TRBV5-4 and TRBJ1-2, reads ETGVTQSPTHLIKTRGQQVTLRCSSQSGHNTVSWYQQALGQGPQFIFQYYREEENGRGNFPPRFSGLQFPNYSSELNVNALELDDSALYLCASSLAGDGNGYTFGSGTRLTVV.

The V gene is TRBV7-2, the J gene TRBJ2-3; the match to TRBD2 covers 13 bases. The CDR3 is made up of 16 amino acids. V shed 5 bases, J shed 4 bases, and the junction held 6 bases outside the gene matches. In germline, CDR1 is SGHTA, CDR2 FQGNSA. CDR3 region: CASSLLAGGAADTQYF. The CDR3 nucleotides are TGTGCCAGCAGCCTACTAGCGGGGGGGGCGGCAGATACGCAGTATTTT.

This clonotype was recorded once. V and J are TRBV20-1 and TRBJ1-2; D may be TRBD1 (6 bases). This CDR3 region has 14 residues. The ends were cut back, 4 bases at V and 0 bases at J, with 12 bases in the middle. Germline CDR1 is DFQATT and CDR2 is SNEGSKA (reference sequence). The CDR3 loop reads CSATQGGSNYGYTF. The CDR3 bases are TGCAGTGCTACACAGGGTGGTTCTAACTATGGCTACACCTTC.

This rearrangement joins TRBV5-6 to TRBJ2-7; D is uncertain. The CDR3 covers 13 residues. The V end lost 1 base, the J end lost 7 bases, and 12 bases lay between the germline ends. Germline CDR1 SGHDT, CDR2 YYEEEE. In nucleotides, the CDR3 is TGTGCCAGCAGCTTGTATGGAATAGGGGAGCAGTACTTC. This gives the protein CASSLYGIGEQYF. Using reference TRBV5-6 and TRBJ2-7 for the parts outside the CDR3, the full variable domain is DAGVTQSPTHLIKTRGQQVTLRCSPKSGHDTVSWYQQALGQGPQFIFQYYEEEERQRGNFPDRFSGHQFPNYSSELNVNALLLGDSALYLCASSLYGIGEQYFGPGTRLTVT.

CDR3: CASKTGNSPLHF. The CDR3 nucleotides read TGTGCCAGCAAAACAGGGAATTCACCCCTCCACTTT. The chain combines TRBV12-3 or TRBV12-4 with TRBJ1-6; perhaps TRBD1 as D (6 bases). Trimming pared 7 bases from V and 7 bases from J, leaving 8 bases between. The CDR3 is 12 amino acids.

The V call is TRBV14, the J call TRBJ2-7; D remains unclear. Between the trimmed V and J ends, which lost 4 bases and 7 bases, there was a span of 20 bases. CDR3 size: 15 residues. Germline CDR1 is SGHDN and CDR2 is FVKESK. The CDR3 is CASSLERARSGEQYF. For the CDR3, the DNA is TGTGCCAGCAGCCTAGAAAGGGCTAGATCCGGGGAGCAGTACTTC.

V usage is TRBV20-1 and J usage is TRBJ2-3; 9 bases line up with TRBD1. The CDR3 is 17 amino acids. Germline V gene lookup returns CDR1 DFQATT and CDR2 SNEGSKA (reference sequence). Germline trimming cut 3 bases from V and 4 bases from J; bases unmatched to any gene: 14. The CDR3 loop is CSARGHRGDRVADTQYF. In DNA form, the CDR3 reads TGCAGTGCTAGGGGCCACCGGGGGGACAGGGTAGCAGATACGCAGTATTTT.

For the CDR3, the DNA is TGTGCCAGCAGTCCGACAGGGAGGCGCGAAAAACTGTTTTTT. It is translated as CASSPTGRREKLFF. The chain has TRBV6-5 and TRBJ1-4; 7 positions agree with TRBD1. CDR1 is MNHEY, CDR2 SVGAGI, per germline. Trimming removed 5 bases from V and 8 bases from J; junction bases left unmatched: 8. This CDR3 has 14 amino acids.

DNA for the CDR3: TGTGCCAGTAGTAACAGGGTAAACTATGGCTACACCTTC. Its translation: CASSNRVNYGYTF. The chain couples TRBV19 to TRBJ1-2, with a tentative D call TRBD1 (6 bases). The CDR3 runs 13 residues. Germline values: CDR1 LNHDA, CDR2 SQIVND (reference sequence). The germline V and J ends were trimmed by 4 bases and 2 bases, with 8 bases remaining between them.

The chain is built from TRBV9 and TRBJ2-3; D uncertain. Trimming took 0 bases from V and 6 from J, leaving 8 bases between them. This CDR3 contains 13 residues. The germline V gene encodes CDR1 SGDLS and CDR2 YYNGEE. In DNA form, the CDR3 reads TGTGCCAGCAGCGTAGATTTCGCGGATACGCAGTATTTT. It is translated as CASSVDFADTQYF.

Here the CDR3 reads CASSSRGTVGGNTIYF. DNA of the CDR3: TGTGCCAGCTCCTCCCGGGGAACAGTTGGTGGAAACACCATATATTTT. The genes are TRBV6-1 and TRBJ1-3; D gene uncertain. Germline V gene data show CDR1 as MNHNS and CDR2 as SASEGT. Trimming pared 8 bases from V and 3 bases from J, leaving 20 bases between. This CDR3 region has 16 residues.